This TCR beta chain was recorded in a study of cytomegalovirus exposure and HLA in healthy donors. V trimming: 4 bases; J trimming: 4 bases; junction bases outside the gene matches: 4. The germline V gene has CDR1 LNHNV and CDR2 YYDKDF (reference sequence). The CDR3 extends over 14 amino acids. Data came from immunoSEQ multiplex PCR; TCRdb stores just in-frame clones and leaves some out. The repertoire holds tens of thousands of clones, with 85% to 95% as singletons. The chain joins TRBV15 to TRBJ2-7; 10 positions match TRBD1. The specimen was PBMCs. This sequence originates from a young woman in good health and CMV-seropositive. This CDR3 reads CATSMGTGDYEQYF. CDR3 sequence (DNA): TGTGCCACCAGCATGGGGACAGGGGATTACGAGCAGTACTTC.